These T cell receptor beta chains were read from a single sample in a study of glioma-infiltrating T cells after dendritic cell vaccination. Sequenced by immunoSEQ multiplex PCR; TCRdb stores in-frame clones only, minus some. This table has approximately 110,000 clones, roughly 90% appearing once. The sequenced sample was blood, obtained after dendritic cell vaccination. These receptors all stem from a human donor with glioblastoma. Both conserved end residues are part of each CDR3. Each record gives: J gene, V gene, clone size, D gene, CDR3 DNA, CDR3 protein. The D gene is left open where the match is weak. Clone size is not always given. Where it is, it says once, few, many or a class for expanded clones.

TRBJ2-7 TRBV5-4 few TRBD1 TGTGCCAGCAGCTCCCCACAGGGGCGGCAGTACTTC CASSSPQGRQYF
TRBJ2-1 TRBV27 . TRBD2 TGTGCCAGCTCTAGCGGGAGATTCGATGAGCAGTTCTTC CASSSGRFDEQFF
TRBJ2-3 TRBV2 . TRBD2 TGTGCCAGCAGCCTGGGACTAGTGCCGCAGTATTTT CASSLGLVPQYF
TRBJ2-3 TRBV6-1 . TRBD2 TGTGCCAGCAGTGAGCTGGGGACTAGCGGGATCCCAGATACGCAGTATTTT CASSELGTSGIPDTQYF
TRBJ2-1 TRBV9 . . TGTGCCAGCAGCGCGGACAGCCCTCGTATCTACAATGAGCAGTTCTTC CASSADSPRIYNEQFF
TRBJ2-7 TRBV27 . . TGTGCCAGCACCAGGGGGGGGCGGGAGGTCTACGAGCAGTACTTC CASTRGGREVYEQYF
TRBJ2-7 TRBV5-1 . TRBD1 TGCGCCAGCAGCCCCGCGGGACAGGCTGAGCAGTACTTC CASSPAGQAEQYF
TRBJ2-2 TRBV5-1 . TRBD1 TGCGCCAGCAGCTTGGTAGGGGGCTACACCGGGGAGCTGTTTTTT CASSLVGGYTGELFF
TRBJ1-1 TRBV4-1 once TRBD1 TGCGCCAGCAGACCGGACAGGGCGAACACTGAAGCTTTCTTT CASRPDRANTEAFF
TRBJ2-2 TRBV12-1 . . TGTGCCAGCAGCTTTGGGGGGCGGAACACCGGGGAGCTGTTTTTT CASSFGGRNTGELFF
TRBJ2-7 TRBV6-5 . TRBD1 TGTGCCAGCAGAAGGACAGGGGGGACCTACGAGCAGTACTTC CASRRTGGTYEQYF
TRBJ1-4 TRBV29-1 . TRBD1 TGCAGCGTAGCCGGGACAGGAGGAATTCCACTGTTTTTT CSVAGTGGIPLFF
TRBJ2-3 TRBV7-9 . . TGTGCCAGCAGCTTAGGTACCGGAGGAAGCACAGATACGCAGTATTTT CASSLGTGGSTDTQYF
TRBJ2-7 TRBV6-5 . TRBD2 TGTGCCACCAGGGCGGGGGGCTCGATTAGTGAGCAGTACTTC CATRAGGSISEQYF
TRBJ2-7 TRBV4-1 . . TGCGCCAGCAGCCAAGTAGCCAGCAGCATAAACGAGCAGTACTTC CASSQVASSINEQYF
TRBJ2-1 TRBV12-5 . TRBD2 TGTGCTAGTGGTCGGACTAGCGCCAACAATGAGCAGTTCTTC CASGRTSANNEQFF
TRBJ1-5 TRBV10-2 . . TGCGCCAGCAGTGAGGGGGCGAATCAGCCCCAGCATTTT CASSEGANQPQHF
TRBJ1-3 TRBV6-1 . . TGTGCCAGCACGGGTTCGGGCTCTGGAAACACCATATATTTT CASTGSGSGNTIYF
TRBJ1-5 TRBV27 . . TGTGCCAGCAGACCGGTGGGAGGGGGTCAGCCCCAGCATTTT CASRPVGGGQPQHF
TRBJ1-2 TRBV6-1 . . TGTGCCAGCAGTACAACAAACTATGGCTACACCTTC CASSTTNYGYTF
TRBJ2-3 TRBV5-1 . TRBD2 TGCGCCAGCAGCTTGGCTAGCGGGAGCACAGATACGCAGTATTTT CASSLASGSTDTQYF
TRBJ2-3 TRBV5-1 . . TGCGCCAGCAGCACGGGGGAGATCACAGATACGCAGTATTTT CASSTGEITDTQYF
TRBJ2-3 TRBV5-1 . . TGCGCCAGCAGCTTGGTGCCAGTGGGCACAGATACGCAGTATTTT CASSLVPVGTDTQYF
TRBJ2-2 TRBV5-1 . . TGCGCCAGCAGCTTGGTCGCGGGTGGGGAGCTGTTTTTT CASSLVAGGELFF
TRBJ1-2 TRBV11-1 . . TGTGCCAGCAGCTTAGGACAGCTGAACTATGGCTACACCTTC CASSLGQLNYGYTF
TRBJ2-5 TRBV29-1 . TRBD2 TGCAGCGTTTACGGGACTACGGAGACCCAGTACTTC CSVYGTTETQYF
TRBJ1-6 TRBV2 . . TGTGCCAGCAGTGAGGAGACAGGAGATAATTCCCCCCTCCACTTT CASSEETGDNSPLHF
TRBJ2-1 TRBV6-4 . TRBD2 TGTGCCAGCAGTGACTCGGTGGGGCTAGCGGGAGCTAATGAGCAGTTCTTC CASSDSVGLAGANEQFF
TRBJ1-2 TRBV19 . . TGTGCCAGTAGTATCGGATCACAGGGAGGGTATGGCTACACCTTC CASSIGSQGGYGYTF
TRBJ2-1 TRBV11-1 . TRBD2 TGTGCCAGCAGCTTAGAAAGACTAGCGGGGGGACGGCAGTTCTTC CASSLERLAGGRQFF
TRBJ1-3 TRBV27 . TRBD1 TGTGCCAGCAGAGACAGGGGCGCGGGGAACACCATATATTTT CASRDRGAGNTIYF
TRBJ2-3 TRBV9 . TRBD2 TGTGCCAGCAGCCCCGGGGCTAGCGGGAACACAGATACGCAGTATTTT CASSPGASGNTDTQYF
TRBJ1-1 TRBV14 . TRBD1 TGTGCCAGCAGCCAGGGACAGGGACGGGGCACTGAAGCTTTCTTT CASSQGQGRGTEAFF
TRBJ2-7 TRBV9 . TRBD1 TGTGCCAGCAGCGAGAGTGGACAGGGTCGCGAGCAGTACTTC CASSESGQGREQYF
TRBJ1-1 TRBV6-1 . . TGTGCCAGCAGTTCTCAGGGGCTGAACACTGAAGCTTTCTTT CASSSQGLNTEAFF
TRBJ2-2 TRBV19 once TRBD1 TGTGCCAGTAGTGCATCGGGACAGGGTTTAACCGGGGAGCTGTTTTTT CASSASGQGLTGELFF
TRBJ2-1 TRBV5-1 . TRBD2 TGCGCCAGCAGCTCAAGTAGCGGGAGTAATGAGCAGTTCTTC CASSSSSGSNEQFF
TRBJ2-6 TRBV25-1 . . TGTGCCAGCAGTGAGGCAATGGGGGGTTCTGGGGCCAACGTCCTGACTTTC CASSEAMGGSGANVLTF
TRBJ2-1 TRBV7-3 . TRBD1 TGTGCCAGCAGTTATACAGGGGGTGAGCAGTTCTTC CASSYTGGEQFF
TRBJ2-1 TRBV5-1 . . TGCGCCAGCAGCTTGGCGCTGAGCTCCTACAATGAGCAGTTCTTC CASSLALSSYNEQFF
TRBJ2-3 TRBV10-3 . TRBD2 TGTGCCACCTCGGGAGCGGGAACAGATACGCAGTATTTT CATSGAGTDTQYF
TRBJ2-7 TRBV29-1 . TRBD1 TGCAGCGCCCGACAGGGGGCGGGGTACGAGCAGTACTTC CSARQGAGYEQYF
TRBJ2-6 TRBV6-1 . TRBD1 TGTGCCAGCAGTGCATTACGGGGACAGGGGGCTGGGGCCAACGTCCTGACTTTC CASSALRGQGAGANVLTF
TRBJ2-7 TRBV2 . . TGTGCCAGCAGTGCACAGCGGATAGGCTACGAGCAGTACTTC CASSAQRIGYEQYF
TRBJ1-5 TRBV18 . TRBD1 TGTGCCAGCTCACCATCCGGGACAGACAATCAGCCCCAGCATTTT CASSPSGTDNQPQHF
TRBJ1-5 TRBV18 . TRBD1 TGTGCCAGCTCACAGGACAGGGAGAAACAGCCCCAGCATTTT CASSQDREKQPQHF
TRBJ1-5 TRBV4-1 . . TGCGCCAGCAGCCAAGATCCTCCGGTCCTTTTTCAGCCCCAGCATTTT CASSQDPPVLFQPQHF